This TCR beta chain appears in the sequencing data of a study of read filtering for tumor transcriptome and immune sequencing (dated by TCRdb to the early 2020s). As for the study more broadly: The cohort consisted of about 18 male and more than 11 female patients, with a mean age of around 66 years and an age range of about 40 to 85. Under revised international staging, roughly eight patients fell into R-ISS I, 15 to 20 into R-ISS II and six or seven into R-ISS III. Whole-transcriptome libraries were prepared with the TruSeq RNA Access Library Prep Kit after DNase treatment. TCR-region mapped reads per sample ranged from about 4 to 10.27 million with IR-seq versus only roughly 80 to 1273 with RNA-seq. TCR repertoires obtained by targeted immune repertoire sequencing and by bulk whole-transcriptome sequencing performed on the same bone marrow samples were compared. One of the main goals was to work out a read-filtering strategy for immune repertoire data, in particular whether clonotypes backed by only a single read should be removed.

This clonotype showed up many times. Its binding antigen is unknown. No base qualities exist here, and no much larger clone lies one base off it. What the study reported, not specific to this receptor: The sorted CD138-negative fraction was composed of a mixed bone marrow immune population rather than of purified T cells. Compared with RNA-seq, IR-seq captured clonotypes at much higher depth and more reliably, and a smaller IR-seq throughput was enough to identify most shared clonotypes. In IR-seq, 80% to 85% of clonotypes but roughly 4% of total reads were represented by single-read clonotypes, whereas in RNA-seq, around three quarters of clonotypes and around 45% of reads were represented by single-read clonotypes. The correlation between IR-seq and RNA-seq shared clonotype proportions rose when single-read clonotypes were removed.

TCR libraries were constructed from 400 ng RNA using the Immunoverse kit, and molecular barcoded adaptors covering alpha/delta and beta/gamma chains were employed. TCR library preparation was performed with the same RNA that was used for transcriptome sequencing. TCR libraries were sequenced on an Illumina HiSeq 4000 with 2 x 150 cycles. The authors' pipeline ran thus. TCR reads were aligned to human V, D, J and C references and assembled into CDR3 clonotypes with MiXCR, including quality filtering and error correction. Clonotype counts and gene usage diversity were analyzed with the tcR package in R. For inspection of raw mapping reads, RNA-seq reads were mapped by STAR aligner version 2.5.3a onto GRCh37 of the human genome. IR-seq fastq files were randomly downsampled with Seqtk 1.3 to test the effect of sequencing depth on detected clonotypes. The public reads were reanalyzed by TCRdb: fastp trimming at Q25, MiXCR alignment, in-frame beta chains only. Duplicate CDR3 protein sequences are folded into a single record with the most common DNA and genes. The authors' filters were not applied to this entry. Recorded for this sample are under 150,000 distinct CDR3 sequences; around 14% of them occurred a single time. The top ten constitute just under 8.5% of the sample.

The germline V gene (reference sequence) specifies LGHDT as CDR1 and YNNKEL as CDR2. V lost 1 base and J lost 4 bases, and the count of bases not matched to a germline gene is 8. The CDR3 measures 17 amino acids from cysteine to phenylalanine. The only DNA kept is the CDR3, 51 bases in frame from the first base. Each patient had bone marrow sampled at the time of active disease. Isolation of bone marrow mononuclear cells was performed by Ficoll-Hypaque density gradient centrifugation. Myeloma plasma cells were removed and CD138-negative cells were obtained by negative selection following labeling with CD138 magnetic microbeads on a MACS separator. Purity of the isolated cells was checked by flow cytometry on an Attune NxT using CD138 antibodies. TRIzol reagent was used to extract total RNA, which was then quantified with a NanoDrop spectrophotometer. Paired RNA-seq and IR-seq were performed on each patient's CD138-negative bone marrow sample.

The TCR comes from a donor aged 40 or older with multiple myeloma. The V and J genes are TRBV3-1 and TRBJ2-2; the central 8 bases match TRBD2. The specimen sequenced was a population of CD138-negative cells sorted from bone marrow. Explained via the paper, the cell subset or site label denotes: bone marrow mononuclear cells depleted of CD138+ plasma/myeloma cells by negative magnetic selection. The DNA sequence is as follows: TGTGCCAGCAGCCAAGTTTCGAGCGGGGGATTCACCGGGGAGCTGTTTTTT. This is translated as CASSQVSSGGFTGELFF.